A single sample gave rise to the 32 T cell receptor beta chains below, sequenced in a study of blood T cells in healthy people across ages. Combining a sample-barcoded 5' primer with a J-beta primer mix, a second PCR ran for 7 to 11 cycles. TCRdb fed the 5' RACE reads into MiXCR, producing one record per CDR3 protein. The repertoire has roughly 800,000 distinct CDR3 sequences, 25% of them found once; the top ten carry more than 3%. Another study also made use of these data, one on T cells of mothers and their children.

Sequenced input: blood. The source of these receptors is a boy younger than 18 in good health.

This clonotype was counted a few times. The chain uses TRBV18 and TRBJ2-7; a weak D match, TRBD2 (5 bases). The CDR3 is 15 amino acids. The germline gives CDR1 KGHSH, CDR2 LQKENI. V was cut by 3 bases and J by 2 bases, with 14 bases left in between. The CDR3 reads CASSPEVGVTYEQYF. The CDR3 nucleotides are TGTGCCAGCTCACCGGAGGTTGGGGTAACCTACGAGCAGTACTTC.

This clonotype was seen a handful of times. The gene calls are TRBV7-9 and TRBJ1-4, with 7 bases matching TRBD1. The CDR3 is 15 residues long. Trimming at V came to 7 bases and at J to 8 bases, leaving 13 bases not matched to a gene. Germline-derived CDR1 and CDR2 are SEHNR and FQNEAQ (reference sequence). The CDR3 DNA follows: TGTGCCAGCACCCATTCTGGGACAGTGGAGGAAAAACTGTTTTTT. Protein: CASTHSGTVEEKLFF.

This clonotype was seen only a few times. The chain recombines TRBV20-1 with TRBJ1-2, with D unresolved. Trimming removed 1 base from V and 3 bases from J, with 6 bases in between. This CDR3 comprises 12 residues. Per germline, CDR1 DFQATT and CDR2 SNEGSKA (reference sequence). The CDR3 loop reads CSARGQDYGYTF. The CDR3 coding sequence is TGCAGTGCTAGAGGGCAAGACTATGGCTACACCTTC.

The J gene is TRBJ2-7, the V gene TRBV5-1, with TRBD2 identical over 7 bases. The CDR3 consists of 14 residues. Germline CDR1 SGHRS, CDR2 YFSETQ. Trimming at V came to 4 bases and at J to 3 bases, leaving 7 bases not matched to a gene. Here the CDR3 reads CASSQGPSGYEQYF. As DNA, the CDR3 is TGCGCCAGCAGCCAGGGACCTAGCGGCTACGAGCAGTACTTC.

This clonotype was counted only a few times. This chain connects TRBV24-1 to TRBJ2-1, with TRBD1 matching over 7 bases. Germline CDR1 KGHDR, CDR2 SFDVKD. This CDR3 region has 14 residues. J lost 6 bases, V lost 7 bases, and 8 bases had no gene match. The CDR3 loop reads CATRGQKGSNEQFF. DNA for the CDR3: TGTGCCACCAGGGGACAGAAGGGATCCAATGAGCAGTTCTTC.

This clonotype was found a few times. The rearrangement joins TRBV7-9 to TRBJ2-7; D is possibly TRBD2 (5 bases). The DNA end is a closer match to TRBJ2-5, so the J assignment may be wrong. The CDR3 is 14 amino acids. Per germline, CDR1 SEHNR and CDR2 FQNEAQ (reference sequence). CDR3 sequence (DNA): TGTGCCAGCAGCTTGTCTCTCGGGGAAGAGACCCAGTACTTC. Amino acid sequence: CASSLSLGEETQYF.

The CDR3 DNA follows: TGTGCCAGCAGCCAAAACAGGGGTCTTCGTGAAAAACTGTTTTTT. The encoded protein is CASSQNRGLREKLFF. This rearrangement joins TRBV7-8 to TRBJ1-4; 7 bases line up with TRBD1. CDR1 is SGHVS, CDR2 FQNEAQ, per germline. The J segment lost 7 bases and the V segment lost 5 bases, leaving 10 bases of the junction unmatched. CDR3 length: 15 amino acids.

The chain combines TRBV5-1 with TRBJ2-5; possibly TRBD1 for D (5 bases). Germline-derived CDR1 and CDR2 are SGHRS and YFSETQ. V shed 4 bases and J shed 3 bases, with 10 bases lying between them. This CDR3 has 13 amino acids. This CDR3 is CASSGAGKETQYF. The CDR3 DNA sequence: TGCGCCAGCAGCGGGGCAGGGAAAGAGACCCAGTACTTC.

The CDR3 DNA reads as TGCAGCGTTAGGGACAGCAACACAGATACGCAGTATTTT. Translation: CSVRDSNTDTQYF. The rearrangement links TRBV29-1 to TRBJ2-3, with TRBD1 matching 7 bases. CDR3 length equals 13 residues. Per germline, CDR1 SQVTM and CDR2 ANQGSEA. V trimming: 5 bases; J trimming: 2 bases; junction bases outside the gene matches: 4.

This chain uses TRBV19 with TRBJ1-5, with D possibly matching TRBD1 (6 bases). This CDR3 spans 15 amino acids. The V and J ends lost 2 bases and 5 bases respectively, with 13 bases between them. CDR1 LNHDA and CDR2 SQIVND come from the germline V gene (reference sequence). The CDR3 reads CASSILQGLYQPQHF. In nucleotides, the CDR3 is TGTGCCAGTAGTATATTACAGGGTTTGTATCAGCCCCAGCATTTT. Combining the CDR3 with reference TRBV19 and TRBJ1-5 gives the whole variable domain DGGITQSPKYLFRKEGQNVTLSCEQNLNHDAMYWYRQDPGQGLRLIYYSQIVNDFQKGDIAEGYSVSREKKESFPLTVTSAQKNPTAFYLCASSILQGLYQPQHFGDGTRLSIL.

The gene calls are TRBV29-1 and TRBJ2-1; either TRBD1 or TRBD2 may supply D (5 bases each). The last part of the DNA fits TRBJ2-7 better; the J call may be wrong. The CDR3 runs to 12 residues. Germline values: CDR1 SQVTM, CDR2 ANQGSEA. The CDR3 bases are TGCAGCGTTCGGGACGATACCTACGAGCAGTACTTC. Its protein product is CSVRDDTYEQYF.

V is TRBV7-2 and J is TRBJ2-7; D ambiguous. Germline-derived CDR1 and CDR2 are SGHTA and FQGNSA. The length of the CDR3 is 15 residues. The V end lost 1 base, the J end lost 1 base, and 11 bases lay between the germline ends. The CDR3 DNA reads as TGTGCCAGCAGCTTAGACGGTCTAGTTTCCTACGAGCAGTACTTC. This sequence encodes CASSLDGLVSYEQYF.

The sample holds a few counts of this clonotype. The gene calls are TRBV29-1 and TRBJ1-4; TRBD1 aligns across 8 bases. V lost 7 bases, J lost 3 bases, and 4 bases stayed unmatched. The CDR3 spans 13 residues. The germline V gene encodes CDR1 SQVTM and CDR2 ANQGSEA. This CDR3 is CSARQGPNEKLFF. CDR3 bases: TGCAGCGCGAGACAGGGGCCTAATGAAAAACTGTTTTTT.

The chain uses TRBV9 and TRBJ2-7, with TRBD1 as a possible D gene (6 bases). The V end lost 3 bases, the J end lost 1 base, and 8 bases lay between the germline ends. This CDR3 contains 13 residues. Per germline, CDR1 SGDLS and CDR2 YYNGEE. The CDR3 DNA reads TGTGCCAGCAGCGAGGGGACATCCTACGAGCAGTACTTC. Residues: CASSEGTSYEQYF.

V is TRBV7-2 and J is TRBJ2-3; TRBD1 or TRBD2 may be the D gene (6 bases each). V shed 7 bases and J shed 2 bases, with 13 bases lying between them. This CDR3 contains 14 residues. CDR1 is SGHTA and CDR2 is FQGNSA in the germline V gene. CDR3 loop: CASIPRGHTDTQYF. In DNA, the CDR3 is TGTGCCAGCATACCCCGGGGGCACACAGATACGCAGTATTTT.

The chain links TRBV29-1 to TRBJ2-5, with 9 nucleotides matching TRBD1. This CDR3 has 17 residues. The ends lost 2 bases at V and 2 bases at J; junction bases unmatched: 12. Germline lookup yields CDR1 SQVTM and CDR2 ANQGSEA. CDR3 coding DNA: TGCAGCGTTGAATTGTGGACAGGGGCCTCTACGCAAGAGACCCAGTACTTC. Its translation is CSVELWTGASTQETQYF.

This clonotype was seen more than once but under ten times. CDR3 amino acids: CASSYGPNYGYTF. The CDR3 DNA reads as TGTGCCAGCAGTTACGGGCCGAACTATGGCTACACCTTC. V is TRBV6-2 or TRBV6-3 and J is TRBJ1-2; no clear D gene. Germline V lookup: CDR1 MNHEY, CDR2 SVGEGT. CDR3 length: 13 residues. Trimming left V 2 bases short and J 2 bases short, with 6 bases between.

The rearrangement uses TRBV28 and TRBJ1-2; 8 bases agree with TRBD1. This CDR3 region has 15 residues. Trimming cost V 5 bases and J 4 bases; bases outside gene matches: 9. Germline values: CDR1 MDHEN, CDR2 SYDVKM. CDR3 residues: CASSRDRGDSYGYTF. CDR3 bases: TGTGCCAGCAGTCGTGACAGGGGCGATAGCTATGGCTACACCTTC.

The chain carries TRBV12-3 or TRBV12-4 and TRBJ1-2; D is unresolved. Trimming shortened V by 3 bases and J by 4 bases, and 9 bases separated the two germline ends. The CDR3 consists of 13 residues. Written as DNA, the CDR3 is TGTGCCAGCAGTTTCCCGGGAAGCTATGGCTACACCTTC. Its translation: CASSFPGSYGYTF.

This chain uses TRBV5-5 with TRBJ2-4; possibly TRBD2 for D (5 bases). Trimming took off 7 bases at V and 4 bases at J, with 30 bases between the two ends. From germline, CDR1 is SGHKS and CDR2 YYEKEE (reference sequence). CDR3 length: 19 residues. Here the CDR3 reads CASGFVTNGVESAKNIQYF. The CDR3 DNA sequence: TGTGCCAGCGGGTTTGTCACGAACGGGGTCGAAAGTGCTAAAAACATTCAGTACTTC.

The rearrangement uses TRBV4-1 and TRBJ2-5; 11 bases are a match to TRBD2. Germline CDR1 reads MGHRA; CDR2 reads YSYEKL. Losses at the gene ends were 3 bases for V and 3 bases for J; bases not matched to a gene: 3. The CDR3 is 15 amino acids. DNA of the CDR3: TGCGCCAGCAGCCAGCCGGGACTAGCGGAAGAGACCCAGTACTTC. Its translation is CASSQPGLAEETQYF.

V usage is TRBV4-3 and J usage is TRBJ1-4, with 7 positions matching TRBD1. The germline gives CDR1 LGHNA, CDR2 YSLEER. V lost 0 bases to trimming and J lost 7 bases; unmatched junction nucleotides: 11. The CDR3 is 17 amino acids. The CDR3 DNA is TGCGCCAGCAGCCAAGATCATCGACGACAGGGAATTGAAAAACTGTTTTTT. Its translation is CASSQDHRRQGIEKLFF.

This clonotype was recorded a few times. This chain joins TRBV29-1 and TRBJ2-1, with D perhaps given as TRBD1 or TRBD2 (5 bases each). Trimming cost V 1 base and J 4 bases, with 14 bases left between them. The CDR3 is 15 residues long. Germline CDR1 and CDR2: SQVTM and ANQGSEA. The CDR3 sequence: CSVEGGPRGYNEQFF. CDR3 DNA: TGCAGCGTTGAAGGGGGACCCCGAGGGTACAATGAGCAGTTCTTC.

The chain carries TRBV7-9 and TRBJ1-4, with a weak D call TRBD1 (6 bases). Trimming cost V 6 bases and J 0 bases, with 11 bases left between them. CDR1 is SEHNR, CDR2 FQNEAQ, per germline (reference sequence). This CDR3 spans 15 amino acids. CDR3 coding DNA: TGTGCCAGCAGTCGGCGACAGGCAACTAATGAAAAACTGTTTTTT. This codes for CASSRRQATNEKLFF.

Note on this clonotype: At one end, the junction sequence differs from germline, possibly due to a read error. The chain carries TRBV29-1 and TRBJ1-4; D might be TRBD1 (6 bases). Germline V gene data show CDR1 as SQVTM and CDR2 as ANQGSEA. The CDR3 extends over 13 amino acids. For the CDR3, the DNA is TGCGGCGTCCAACAGGGAACTAATGAAAAACTGTTTTTT. Protein product: CGVQQGTNEKLFF.

This clonotype was counted between two and nine times. J is TRBJ2-1 and V is TRBV7-3, with D perhaps given as TRBD1 or TRBD2 (5 bases each). This CDR3 spans 15 amino acids. Deletions cut 5 bases from V and 4 bases from J, with 15 bases between. Germline CDR1 reads SGHTA; CDR2 reads FQGTGA. In DNA, the CDR3 is TGTGCCAGCAGCCAAAGCATGGGGGATTACAATGAGCAGTTCTTC. This codes for CASSQSMGDYNEQFF.

The CDR3 sequence is CASSPASGSRYEQYF. The CDR3 nucleotides read TGTGCCAGCAGTCCGGCTAGCGGGAGCAGGTACGAGCAGTACTTC. V is TRBV6-1 and J is TRBJ2-7; TRBD2 agrees at 10 bases. J lost 4 bases, V lost 5 bases, and 8 bases had no gene match. The CDR3 consists of 15 residues. Germline V gene data show CDR1 as MNHNS and CDR2 as SASEGT.

This clonotype showed up just a few times. The chain is built from TRBV7-3 and TRBJ2-3; 9 bases fit TRBD2. Trimming took 4 bases from V and 7 from J; bases not matched to a gene: 12. This CDR3 is built from 16 residues. Germline values: CDR1 SGHTA, CDR2 FQGTGA. The CDR3 DNA reads as TGTGCCAGCAGCTCCGAACCGGGACTAGCAACCTATACGCAGTATTTT. Translation: CASSSEPGLATYTQYF.

V gene TRBV7-2 combines with J gene TRBJ2-5; perhaps TRBD2 as D (5 bases). Matching the DNA end better, TRBJ2-7 makes the J call doubtful. Germline V CDR1 and CDR2: SGHTA, FQGNSA. This CDR3 spans 13 amino acids. The CDR3 sequence is CASSLGGYDEQYF. CDR3 coding DNA: TGTGCCAGCAGCTTAGGAGGGTACGACGAGCAGTACTTC.

This chain uses TRBV12-3 or TRBV12-4 with TRBJ2-1, with 8 bases that match TRBD2. Unmatched junction bases numbered 11, after V lost 10 bases and J lost 6 bases. This CDR3 contains 14 residues. The CDR3 DNA is TGTGCCACCAGCTTGACTAGCGTGGCCAATGAGCAGTTCTTC. Translated: CATSLTSVANEQFF.

This clonotype was seen only a few times. The chain couples TRBV7-2 to TRBJ2-5, with D perhaps TRBD1 (6 bases). The J call is in doubt because the DNA end fits TRBJ2-1 better. Germline V lookup: CDR1 SGHTA, CDR2 FQGNSA. This CDR3 region has 13 residues. Here the CDR3 DNA reads TGTGCCAGCAGCATCTACAGGGACAATGAGCAGTTCTTC. This codes for CASSIYRDNEQFF.

The chain's CDR3 is CSAPKDLSSGGQYNEQFF. CDR3 DNA sequence: TGCAGTGCTCCGAAGGATCTATCTAGCGGGGGACAGTACAATGAGCAGTTCTTC. J is TRBJ2-5 and V is TRBV20-1; 10 bases agree with TRBD2. The last part of the DNA fits TRBJ2-1 better; the J call may be wrong. CDR3 size: 18 residues. The germline gives CDR1 DFQATT, CDR2 SNEGSKA (reference sequence).